The rows below give T cell receptor beta chains drawn from one sample of a study of CD8+ T cells in alopecia areata. TCRdb keeps only in-frame clones here, not all; method: immunoSEQ multiplex PCR. This table holds around 190,000 clones, about three fifths found once. The sample was CD4+ T cells sorted from blood, taken around week 50, from a patient treated with tofacitinib. The origin of the receptors is a human donor with alopecia areata. CDR3s include the opening cysteine and the closing phenylalanine or tryptophan. The D gene is left open where the match is weak. Size tells how often a clone was seen (once, few, many) or the class of an expanded clone, and some rows leave it out.

>TRBD1|-|TRBV6-5|TRBJ1-2
CASIDRGGGYTF
TGTGCCAGCATTGACAGGGGTGGTGGCTACACCTTC
>-|few|TRBV25-1|TRBJ2-7
CASRSGTYEQYF
TGTGCCAGCAGGTCAGGGACCTACGAGCAGTACTTC
>-|-|TRBV5-4|TRBJ2-7
CASSYSWRDEQYF
TGTGCCAGCAGCTACAGCTGGAGGGACGAGCAGTACTTC
>-|-|TRBV16|TRBJ1-2
CASTSTRDPHPYGYTF
TGTGCCAGCACCTCAACCCGGGACCCTCATCCCTATGGCTACACCTTC
>-|-|TRBV25-1|TRBJ1-2
CASSLGRGDGYTF
TGTGCCAGCAGCTTAGGGAGGGGCGATGGCTACACCTTC
>TRBD1|-|TRBV10-3|TRBJ1-2
CAIQPDRGPGYTF
TGTGCCATCCAACCGGACAGGGGCCCGGGCTACACCTTC
>-|-|TRBV30|TRBJ1-5
CAWSGRGQGPQHF
TGTGCCTGGAGTGGTAGAGGTCAGGGGCCCCAGCATTTT
>-|few|TRBV19|TRBJ2-7
CASSIKRGYEQYF
TGTGCCAGTAGTATAAAAAGAGGGTACGAGCAGTACTTC
>TRBD1|-|TRBV15|TRBJ2-7
CATSRPTSPGQGRSEQYF
TGTGCCACCAGCAGACCCACCTCCCCGGGACAGGGACGATCCGAGCAGTACTTC
>-|few|TRBV29-1|TRBJ2-1
CSVEVHPGSTNNEQFF
TGCAGCGTTGAAGTCCACCCCGGGAGCACGAACAATGAGCAGTTCTTC
>-|-|TRBV7-9|TRBJ1-1
CASSLPPGNTEAFF
TGTGCCAGCAGCTTACCCCCGGGGAACACTGAAGCTTTCTTT
>-|once|TRBV25-1|TRBJ1-2
CASSEHVQDGYTF
TGTGCCAGCAGTGAACATGTCCAGGATGGCTACACCTTC
>TRBD1|many|TRBV5-1|TRBJ1-2
CASSGTGERGYTF
TGCGCCAGCAGCGGGACAGGGGAACGTGGCTACACCTTC
>-|few|TRBV7-9|TRBJ1-5
CASSLRQAKGPQHF
TGTGCCAGCAGCTTAAGACAGGCTAAAGGGCCCCAGCATTTT